Sequencing of this T cell receptor beta chain was carried out in a study of blood T cell repertoires in COVID-19. In the study overall: The United States, Italy and Spain provided the acute and convalescent COVID-19 samples. In each case, the material was cDNA or gDNA derived from T cells, B-cell-depleted T cells, or PBMCs.

Germline V gene sequence: CDR1 SGHRS, CDR2 YFSETQ. The CDR3 is 14 amino acids. Trimming shortened V by 5 bases and J by 2 bases, and 13 bases separated the two germline ends. Original analysis: Amplification from reference gene primers served as the basis for estimated nucleated cell counts. TCRdb's copy holds only in-frame clones and misses some; the assay was immunoSEQ multiplex PCR. For V, J and clone size, that table is used; D and trimming come from the DNA. The profile shows over 70,000 clones, more than 75% of them singletons. This clonotype was sampled from an elderly woman with active or convalescent COVID-19. The rearrangement uses TRBV5-1 and TRBJ1-1, with D possibly being TRBD1 (5 bases). The specimen sequenced was peripheral blood. In nucleotides, the CDR3 is TGCGCCAGCAGTTCAGGGCTCTTAAACACTGAAGCTTTCTTT. It specifies CASSSGLLNTEAFF.